The rows below give T cell receptor beta chains drawn from one sample of a study of response to subunit inactivated influenza vaccine. TCRdb used MiXCR to reprocess the RT-PCR reads, holding one entry per CDR3 protein. The repertoire holds approximately 170,000 distinct CDR3 sequences, with about 15% as singletons. The sequenced sample was CD8+ T cells sorted from PBMCs, obtained around 5 days after vaccination. The receptor set was obtained from a man aged 45-65 years who received an inactivated influenza vaccine. The CDR3 runs from the conserved cysteine through the conserved F or W. D genes are given only for firm matches. Rows may omit the clone size; those that give it use once, few, many or a size class.

clone size | D gene | J gene | V gene | CDR3 DNA | CDR3 protein
NA | NA | TRBJ1-2 | TRBV5-5 | TGTGCCAGCAGCTTGGGGGCTGGCCAGAACTATGGCTACACCTTC | CASSLGAGQNYGYTF
few | TRBD1 | TRBJ2-1 | TRBV7-9 | TGTGCCAGCAGCTTAGCCGTGACAGGGGTCCATGAGCAGTTCTTC | CASSLAVTGVHEQFF
NA | TRBD2 | TRBJ2-1 | TRBV28 | TGTGCCAGCAGTCCGTTAGCGGGGGCCCCCTCCTACAATGAGCAGTTCTTC | CASSPLAGAPSYNEQFF
few | TRBD2 | TRBJ2-3 | TRBV4-3 | TGCGCCAGCAGCCAAGAGACTAGCGGGGGGGCCCTCGGTCCAGATACGCAGTATTTT | CASSQETSGGALGPDTQYF
many | NA | TRBJ2-7 | TRBV5-5 | TGTGCCAGCAGCTTCGCAGAAATCTACGAGCAGTACTTC | CASSFAEIYEQYF
NA | NA | TRBJ2-1 | TRBV7-9 | TGTGCCAGCAGCTCGGGGTCCTCATCCCCATACAATGAGCAGTTCTTC | CASSSGSSSPYNEQFF
NA | NA | TRBJ2-1 | TRBV7-9 | TGTGCCAGCAGCCCACCCCGGGAGCCTTACAATGAGCAGTTCTTC | CASSPPREPYNEQFF
NA | NA | TRBJ1-2 | TRBV7-9 | TGTGCCAGCAGCCTGGGGGTCTCGACCAACTATGGCTACACCTTC | CASSLGVSTNYGYTF
NA | NA | TRBJ2-2 | TRBV2 | TGTGCCAGCAGTGACCAGACAGGGAACACCGGGGAGCTGTTTTTT | CASSDQTGNTGELFF
NA | NA | TRBJ1-1 | TRBV4-1 | TGCGCCAGCAGCCAAGGGCCCACGGATAACACTGAAGCTTTCTTT | CASSQGPTDNTEAFF
NA | TRBD1 | TRBJ2-7 | TRBV20-1 | TGCAGTGCTAGAGATCTGACAGGGGGCTCCTACGAGCAGTACTTC | CSARDLTGGSYEQYF